The clone carrying this T cell receptor beta chain was detected ten times or more. Antigen specificity is unknown. The sample originates from a study of early T cells in non-severe SARS-CoV-2 infection. Study-level results: VDJdb matches were skewed toward anti-spike CD8 T cell responses.

Unique molecular identifiers (one per individual cDNA molecule) were attached. TCRdb processed the 5' RACE reads anew with MiXCR; each CDR3 protein has one entry. The sample has 25,000 to 35,000 distinct CDR3 sequences, 5.8% seen once. Germline assignment: CDR1 SGHNT and CDR2 YENEEA. V trimming: 4 bases; J trimming: 3 bases; junction bases outside the gene matches: 4. This CDR3 is built from 16 residues. The clonotype comes from an adult who was a healthcare worker with PCR-confirmed SARS-CoV-2 infection or an uninfected control (not recorded which). The sequenced material came from whole blood. The chain couples TRBV11-3 to TRBJ2-1; 12 bases fit TRBD2. CDR3 coding DNA: TGTGCCAGCAGCTCTAGCGGGGGGGCCTACTACAATGAGCAGTTCTTC. Translated, it gives CASSSSGGAYYNEQFF.